A single sample gave rise to the 6 T cell receptor beta chains below, sequenced in a study of CD8 T cells in ankylosing spondylitis. Via MiXCR, TCRdb re-called the 5' RACE reads, giving one row per CDR3 protein. The sample yields 150,000 to 250,000 distinct CDR3 sequences, roughly 13% seen once. Sequenced sample: blood, either unsorted or a sorted T cell fraction (not recorded which). Every receptor here comes from a male donor with ankylosing spondylitis or in good health (not recorded which).

The chain carries TRBV7-8 and TRBJ2-3; D might be TRBD2 (6 bases). Trimming cost V 3 bases and J 11 bases, with 18 bases left between them. The CDR3 runs 14 residues. CDR1 is SGHVS, CDR2 FQNEAQ, per germline. CDR3 in DNA: TGTGCCAGCAGCTTGGGGCTCGGCGGGACGGAGCAGTATTTT. It encodes CASSLGLGGTEQYF.

The J gene is TRBJ2-1, the V gene TRBV27; 7 nucleotides line up with TRBD2. Germline loops: CDR1 MNHEY, CDR2 SMNVEV (reference sequence). V trimming: 3 bases; J trimming: 8 bases; junction bases outside the gene matches: 4. There are 13 residues in the CDR3. The CDR3 coding sequence is TGTGCCAGCAGTTTCGGACTAGGGTATGAGCAGTTCTTC. Its protein product is CASSFGLGYEQFF.

The rearrangement uses TRBV15 and TRBJ1-5; TRBD1 matches 8 bases. In germline, CDR1 is LNHNV, CDR2 YYDKDF (reference sequence). J gave up 4 bases and V 6 bases, and 5 bases lay outside the gene matches. This CDR3 comprises 14 residues. The CDR3 bases are TGTGCCACCAGTCGGACAGGGCTAAATCAGCCCCAGCATTTT. It specifies CATSRTGLNQPQHF.

The gene calls are TRBV6-6 and TRBJ2-3, with D tentatively TRBD1 (5 bases). Germline V lookup: CDR1 MNHNY, CDR2 SVGAGI (reference sequence). V was pared by 8 bases and J by 2 bases, with 8 bases between. The CDR3 spans 12 residues. Here the CDR3 reads CASWGNTDTQYF. The CDR3 nucleotides read TGTGCCAGCTGGGGCAACACAGATACGCAGTATTTT.

This clonotype was detected only once. This sequence may be a read error, since a much larger clone differs from it by one base. The rearrangement links TRBV4-1 to TRBJ2-3; D gene ambiguous. The germline V gene encodes CDR1 MGHRA and CDR2 YSYEKL. The CDR3 has 14 residues. CDR3 coding DNA: TGCGCCAGAAGCCTGTCGCTAGGGCCAGATACGCAGTATTTT. Amino acid sequence: CARSLSLGPDTQYF.

The chain joins TRBV7-9 to TRBJ2-7, with unresolved D. From germline, CDR1 is SEHNR and CDR2 FQNEAQ (reference sequence). The CDR3 loop spans 14 amino acids. Trimming pared 5 bases from V and 2 bases from J, leaving 13 bases between. CDR3 bases: TGTGCCAGCAGCGTTACTGGCCTTCCCTACGAGCAGTACTTC. Its protein is CASSVTGLPYEQYF.